Each of the 24 T cell receptor beta chains below was sequenced from the same sample in a study of response to subunit inactivated influenza vaccine. TCRdb itself ran the RT-PCR reads through MiXCR, one entry per CDR3 protein. The sample lists roughly 710,000 distinct CDR3 sequences, approximately 15% occurring once. Source: PBMCs from blood, taken around 15 days before vaccination. These receptors all come from a man in his fifties who received an inactivated influenza vaccine.

This clonotype was observed many times. The chain couples TRBV4-1 to TRBJ1-1; D remains ambiguous. Looked up from germline, CDR1 is MGHRA and CDR2 is YSYEKL. Deletions cut 0 bases from V and 2 bases from J, with 10 bases between. The CDR3 is 15 amino acids. The CDR3 reads CASSQDPRLNTEAFF. As DNA, the CDR3 is TGCGCCAGCAGCCAAGATCCACGGCTTAACACTGAAGCTTTCTTT.

The chain has TRBV4-3 and TRBJ2-5; perhaps TRBD1 as D (5 bases). The CDR3 contains 13 residues. Germline CDR1 and CDR2: LGHNA and YSLEER. V lost 1 base and J 9 bases, leaving 12 bases between the germline ends. The CDR3 region is CASSQARGLAQYF. As DNA, the CDR3 is TGCGCCAGCAGCCAAGCTAGGGGTTTGGCCCAGTACTTC.

This clonotype was found many times. This chain links TRBV29-1 with TRBJ1-2, with D uncertain. The V end lost 5 bases, the J end lost 0 bases, and 7 bases lay between the germline ends. This CDR3 is 12 amino acids long. Germline V CDR1 and CDR2: SQVTM, ANQGSEA. CDR3 DNA: TGCAGCGTTACCAATGCTAACTATGGCTACACCTTC. Translated: CSVTNANYGYTF.

This clonotype occurred many times. J is TRBJ1-5 and V is TRBV3-1; 10 nucleotides line up with TRBD1. This CDR3 is built from 15 residues. J gave up 4 bases and V 5 bases, and 5 bases lay outside the gene matches. Germline loops: CDR1 LGHDT, CDR2 YNNKEL (reference sequence). The CDR3, as DNA: TGTGCCAGCAGCTCCAGGACAGGGGGAAATCAGCCCCAGCATTTT. Translation gives CASSSRTGGNQPQHF. Based on the CDR3 plus reference TRBV3-1 and TRBJ1-5, the full variable domain is DTAVSQTPKYLVTQMGNDKSIKCEQNLGHDTMYWYKQDSKKFLKIMFSYNNKELIINETVPNRFSPKSPDKAHLNLHINSLELGDSAVYFCASSSRTGGNQPQHFGDGTRLSIL.

This clonotype was detected a few times. As DNA, the CDR3 is TGTGCCAGCAGCGACCGTAGCGGGGGAGCAACCTACGAGCAGTACTTC. Protein: CASSDRSGGATYEQYF. The chain has TRBV9 and TRBJ2-7, with TRBD2 matching over 9 bases. The CDR3 extends over 16 amino acids. Germline V gives CDR1 SGDLS, CDR2 YYNGEE. V lost 3 bases, J lost 2 bases, and 9 bases stayed unmatched.

This sequence joins TRBV7-2 and TRBJ2-4; 7 positions agree with TRBD1. The CDR3 spans 16 residues. The V gene's germline CDR1 is SGHTA and CDR2 FQGNSA. The V gene end was trimmed by 1 base and the J gene end by 5 bases; junction bases not matched to a gene: 8. In nucleotides, the CDR3 is TGTGCCAGCAGCTTAGTGTGGCGGACAGGCGAAAACATTCAGTACTTC. Amino acids: CASSLVWRTGENIQYF.

In this sample, this clonotype turned up a few times. The V call is TRBV27, the J call TRBJ2-2; D is unclear. V was shortened by 8 bases and J by 6 bases, with 7 bases between the two germline ends. CDR1 is MNHEY, CDR2 SMNVEV, per germline (reference sequence). The CDR3 extends over 11 amino acids. CDR3 sequence reads: CASGLSGELFF. Here the CDR3 DNA reads TGTGCCAGCGGGTTGTCCGGGGAGCTGTTTTTT.

This sequence joins TRBV7-9 and TRBJ2-5; either TRBD1 or TRBD2 may supply D (6 bases each). V was cut by 3 bases and J by 5 bases, with 16 bases left in between. The CDR3 consists of 15 residues. The V gene's germline CDR1 is SEHNR and CDR2 FQNEAQ (reference sequence). CDR3 DNA sequence: TGTGCCAGCAGCTTCCCGAGGGGGGCGATGGAGACCCAGTACTTC. Translation: CASSFPRGAMETQYF.

This clonotype came up a few times. This rearrangement joins TRBV12-3 or TRBV12-4 to TRBJ2-1, with D maybe TRBD2 (6 bases). This CDR3 has 14 residues. V dropped 5 bases and J dropped 9 bases, with 17 bases sitting between them. CDR3 sequence (DNA): TGTGCCAGCAGTCTTTCCGGGACCGGGGGTGAGCAGTTCTTC. This gives the protein CASSLSGTGGEQFF.

This clonotype appeared a few times. This sequence joins TRBV7-9 and TRBJ2-7; possibly TRBD1 for D (6 bases). The germline CDR1 and CDR2 sequences are SEHNR and FQNEAQ (reference sequence). This CDR3 is built from 15 residues. The V end was cut by 2 bases, the J end by 4 bases, with 15 bases between. CDR3 protein: CASSLFPRTDYEQYF. DNA for the CDR3: TGTGCCAGCAGCTTATTTCCACGGACAGATTACGAGCAGTACTTC.

In this sample, this clonotype turned up a few times. The V call is TRBV7-2, the J call TRBJ2-7, with D possibly being TRBD2 (5 bases). Between the trimmed V and J ends, which lost 5 bases and 3 bases, there was a span of 17 bases. The CDR3 length is 15 residues. Looked up from germline, CDR1 is SGHTA and CDR2 is FQGNSA. In DNA form, the CDR3 reads TGTGCCAGCAGCCCTAGCCCCGGGCCCTACTACGAGCAGTACTTC. Translating it yields CASSPSPGPYYEQYF.

In its sample, this clonotype was seen many times. V is TRBV5-1 and J is TRBJ2-2, with 8 bases identical to TRBD2. Germline trimming cut 4 bases from V and 4 bases from J; bases unmatched to any gene: 6. Germline-derived CDR1 and CDR2 are SGHRS and YFSETQ. This CDR3 is built from 15 residues. The CDR3 DNA follows: TGCGCCAGCAGCGAAAGCGGGGGAGTCACCGGGGAGCTGTTTTTT. It is translated as CASSESGGVTGELFF.

This clonotype was seen repeatedly, ten times or more. The V gene is TRBV5-1, the J gene TRBJ2-2; D remains unclear. CDR1 and CDR2 (germline): SGHRS, YFSETQ. This CDR3 has 12 residues. The V and J ends lost 4 bases and 6 bases respectively, with 7 bases between them. This CDR3 is CASSPDSGELFF. CDR3 bases: TGCGCCAGCAGCCCAGACTCCGGGGAGCTGTTTTTT.

This clonotype was found many times. V usage is TRBV29-1 and J usage is TRBJ2-3, with D tentatively TRBD2 (5 bases). The V end lost 4 bases, the J end lost 1 base, and 12 bases lay between the germline ends. The germline CDR1 and CDR2 sequences are SQVTM and ANQGSEA. The CDR3 covers 14 residues. In DNA, the CDR3 is TGCAGCGTTGGGGGAGCGGAGCGCACAGATACGCAGTATTTT. It encodes CSVGGAERTDTQYF.

This clonotype was picked up a small number of times. The V call is TRBV18, the J call TRBJ2-3; D is perhaps TRBD2 (6 bases). Germline lookup yields CDR1 KGHSH and CDR2 LQKENI. Trimming removed 5 bases at V and 4 bases at J, with 10 bases between. This CDR3 region has 13 residues. CDR3 DNA: TGTGCCAGCTCAGATCGACTAGCAGATACGCAGTATTTT. This translates into CASSDRLADTQYF.

This clonotype showed up just a few times. The rearrangement links TRBV20-1 to TRBJ2-7; D is perhaps TRBD1 (6 bases). This CDR3 is 13 amino acids long. Per germline, CDR1 DFQATT and CDR2 SNEGSKA (reference sequence). Between the trimmed V and J ends, which lost 4 bases and 2 bases, there was a span of 12 bases. The CDR3 sequence is CSATVEGAYEQYF. Written as DNA, the CDR3 is TGCAGTGCTACTGTTGAGGGGGCCTACGAGCAGTACTTC.

The sample holds a few counts of this clonotype. The chain couples TRBV3-1 to TRBJ1-5; D remains unclear. Germline loops: CDR1 LGHDT, CDR2 YNNKEL (reference sequence). The length of the CDR3 is 14 residues. The V end was cut by 2 bases, the J end by 4 bases, with 9 bases between. CDR3 DNA sequence: TGTGCCAGCAGCCAAACTGGGGTAAATCAGCCCCAGCATTTT. Translation gives CASSQTGVNQPQHF.

The gene calls are TRBV4-1 and TRBJ1-6, with no clear D. The CDR3 spans 14 residues. The germline gives CDR1 MGHRA, CDR2 YSYEKL. Trimming shortened V by 1 base and J by 5 bases, and 6 bases separated the two germline ends. CDR3 loop: CASSQGRNNSPLHF. CDR3 DNA sequence: TGCGCCAGCAGCCAAGGACGGAATAATTCACCCCTCCACTTT.

This clonotype came up a few times. The chain carries TRBV6-1 and TRBJ2-2; D is unresolved. V dropped 7 bases and J dropped 7 bases, with 19 bases sitting between them. In germline, CDR1 is MNHNS, CDR2 SASEGT. This CDR3 has 15 amino acids. Here the CDR3 reads CASTIGNGPHGELFF. DNA of the CDR3: TGTGCCAGCACCATTGGGAACGGACCCCACGGGGAGCTGTTTTTT.

The rearrangement links TRBV7-2 to TRBJ2-1; D uncertain. There are 14 residues in the CDR3. V was cut by 1 base and J by 2 bases, with 6 bases left in between. CDR1 and CDR2 from the germline V gene are SGHTA and FQGNSA. DNA of the CDR3: TGTGCCAGCAGCTTAGACTGGGCCTACAATGAGCAGTTCTTC. This codes for CASSLDWAYNEQFF. Drawing the rest from reference TRBV7-2 and TRBJ2-1, the complete variable domain is GAGVSQSPSNKVTEKGKDVELRCDPISGHTALYWYRQSLGQGLEFLIYFQGNSAPDKSGLPSDRFSAERTGGSVSTLTIQRTQQEDSAVYLCASSLDWAYNEQFFGPGTRLTVL.

The rearrangement uses TRBV3-1 and TRBJ1-1, with D uncertain. Germline-derived CDR1 and CDR2 are LGHDT and YNNKEL (reference sequence). V was shortened by 0 bases and J by 7 bases, with 15 bases between the two germline ends. CDR3 size: 15 residues. CDR3 sequence reads: CASSQEMVSGNEAFF. The CDR3 DNA sequence: TGTGCCAGCAGCCAAGAAATGGTGAGCGGCAATGAAGCTTTCTTT.

J is TRBJ2-6 and V is TRBV7-2; TRBD1 or TRBD2 may be the D gene (5 bases each). Trimming shortened V by 2 bases and J by 0 bases, and 8 bases separated the two germline ends. Germline V gene lookup returns CDR1 SGHTA and CDR2 FQGNSA. There are 16 residues in the CDR3. The CDR3 DNA reads TGTGCCAGCAGCTTATACGGGGCCTCTGGGGCCAACGTCCTGACTTTC. As protein: CASSLYGASGANVLTF.

The genes are TRBV2 and TRBJ2-7; D is perhaps TRBD1 (6 bases). CDR1 is SNHLY, CDR2 FYNNEI, per germline. This CDR3 region has 14 residues. V shed 2 bases and J shed 2 bases, with 10 bases lying between them. CDR3 in DNA: TGTGCCAGCAGTGAACAGCCAGGGGCCTACGAGCAGTACTTC. Translating it yields CASSEQPGAYEQYF. Complete variable domain (other parts from reference TRBV2 and TRBJ2-7): EPEVTQTPSHQVTQMGQEVILRCVPISNHLYFYWYRQILGQKVEFLVSFYNNEISEKSEIFDDQFSVERPDGSNFTLKIRSTKLEDSAMYFCASSEQPGAYEQYFGPGTRLTVT.

This chain uses TRBV5-1 with TRBJ2-5; 12 bases fit TRBD2. Germline V gene data show CDR1 as SGHRS and CDR2 as YFSETQ. V was clipped by 4 bases and J by 1 base; unmatched bases: 8. This CDR3 region has 17 residues. CDR3 nucleotide sequence: TGCGCCAGCAGCGGGACATCTAGCGGGAGGGGCCAAGAGACCCAGTACTTC. Amino acids: CASSGTSSGRGQETQYF.